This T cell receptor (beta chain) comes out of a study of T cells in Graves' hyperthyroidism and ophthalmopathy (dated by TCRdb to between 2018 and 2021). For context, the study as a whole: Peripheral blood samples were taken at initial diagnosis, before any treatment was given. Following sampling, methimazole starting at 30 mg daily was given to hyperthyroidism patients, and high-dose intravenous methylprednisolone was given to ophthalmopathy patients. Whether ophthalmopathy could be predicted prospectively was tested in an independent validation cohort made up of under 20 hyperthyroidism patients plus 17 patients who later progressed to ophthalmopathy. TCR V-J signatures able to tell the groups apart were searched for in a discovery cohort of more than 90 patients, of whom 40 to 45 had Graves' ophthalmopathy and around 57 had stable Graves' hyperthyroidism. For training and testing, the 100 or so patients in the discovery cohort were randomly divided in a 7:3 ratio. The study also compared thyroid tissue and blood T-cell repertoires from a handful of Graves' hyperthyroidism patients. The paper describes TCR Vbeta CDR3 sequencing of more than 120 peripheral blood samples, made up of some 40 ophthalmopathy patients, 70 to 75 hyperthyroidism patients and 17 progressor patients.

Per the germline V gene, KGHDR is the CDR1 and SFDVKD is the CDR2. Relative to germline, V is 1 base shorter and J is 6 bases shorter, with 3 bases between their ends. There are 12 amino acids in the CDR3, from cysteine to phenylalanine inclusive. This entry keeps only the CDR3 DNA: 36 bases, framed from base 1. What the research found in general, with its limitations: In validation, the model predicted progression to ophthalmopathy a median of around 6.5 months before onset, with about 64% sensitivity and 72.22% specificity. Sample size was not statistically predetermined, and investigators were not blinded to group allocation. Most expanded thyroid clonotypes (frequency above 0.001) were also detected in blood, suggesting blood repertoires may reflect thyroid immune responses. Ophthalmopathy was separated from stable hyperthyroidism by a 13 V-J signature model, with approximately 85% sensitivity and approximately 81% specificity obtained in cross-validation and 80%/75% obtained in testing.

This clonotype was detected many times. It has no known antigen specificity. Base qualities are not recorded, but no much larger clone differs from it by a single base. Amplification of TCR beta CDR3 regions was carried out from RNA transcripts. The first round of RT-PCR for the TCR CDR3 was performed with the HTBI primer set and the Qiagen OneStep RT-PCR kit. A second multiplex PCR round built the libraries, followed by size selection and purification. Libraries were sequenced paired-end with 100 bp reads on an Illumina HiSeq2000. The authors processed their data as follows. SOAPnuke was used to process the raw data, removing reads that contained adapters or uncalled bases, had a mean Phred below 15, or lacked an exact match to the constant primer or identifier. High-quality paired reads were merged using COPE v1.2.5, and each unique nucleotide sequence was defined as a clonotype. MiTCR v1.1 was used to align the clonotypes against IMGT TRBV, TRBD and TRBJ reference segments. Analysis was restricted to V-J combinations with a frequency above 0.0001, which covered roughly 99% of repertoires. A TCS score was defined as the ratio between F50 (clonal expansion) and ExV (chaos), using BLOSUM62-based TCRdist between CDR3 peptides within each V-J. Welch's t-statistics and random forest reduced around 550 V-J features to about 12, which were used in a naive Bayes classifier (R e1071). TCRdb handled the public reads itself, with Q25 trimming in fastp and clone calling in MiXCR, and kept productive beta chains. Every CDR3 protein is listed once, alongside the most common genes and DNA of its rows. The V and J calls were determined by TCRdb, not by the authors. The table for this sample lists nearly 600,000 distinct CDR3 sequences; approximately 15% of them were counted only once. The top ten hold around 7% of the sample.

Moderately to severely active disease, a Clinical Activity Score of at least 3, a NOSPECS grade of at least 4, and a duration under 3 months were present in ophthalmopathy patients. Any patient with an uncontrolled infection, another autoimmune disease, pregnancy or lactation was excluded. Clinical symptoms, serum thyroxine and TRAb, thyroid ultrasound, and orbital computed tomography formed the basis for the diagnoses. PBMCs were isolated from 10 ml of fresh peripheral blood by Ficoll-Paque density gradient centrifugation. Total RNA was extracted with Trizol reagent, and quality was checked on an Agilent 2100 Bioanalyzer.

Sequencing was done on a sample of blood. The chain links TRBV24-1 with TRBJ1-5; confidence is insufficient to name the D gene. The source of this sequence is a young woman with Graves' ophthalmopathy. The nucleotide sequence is TGTGCCACCAGTGATTTCGGTCAGCCCCAGCATTTT. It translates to CATSDFGQPQHF.